This T cell receptor (beta chain) emerged from a study of EBV T-cell therapy then PD-1 blockade in nasopharyngeal carcinoma. The germline V gene has CDR1 MNHEY and CDR2 SVGEGT. There are 14 residues in the CDR3. V lost 0 bases to trimming and J lost 2 bases, with 8 bases between them. Points on this clone: Its cognate antigen is unknown.

The treatment: AdE1-LMPpoly-expanded autologous EBV-specific T-cell therapy followed by anti-PD-1 nivolumab. Here immunoSEQ multiplex PCR was the method, and the copy in TCRdb shows in-frame clones only, minus some. Among 15,000 to 20,000 clones listed, roughly 84% were seen once. The specimen was CD8+ T cells from blood, collected at day 0 from a patient whose treatment included autologous EBV-specific T cells and nivolumab. The chain couples TRBV6-2 or TRBV6-3 to TRBJ2-7, with D maybe TRBD2 (5 bases). The clonotype was recovered from a middle-aged man with nasopharyngeal carcinoma. CDR3 DNA sequence: TGTGCCAGCAGTTACTCGAACGGGGCCTACGAGCAGTACTTC. Residues: CASSYSNGAYEQYF.